The 23 T cell receptor beta chains below come from one sample, sequenced in a study of OX40 agonist ivuxolimab in advanced cancers. Using immunoSEQ multiplex PCR, the repertoire was profiled, and TCRdb retains in-frame clones only, with some absent. Here the sample spans about 63,000 clones, around 87% being singletons. The source was CD4+ or CD8+ T cells sorted from blood, collected in a trial of the OX40 agonist ivuxolimab. All receptors derive from an adult with an advanced solid tumor such as melanoma, head and neck, liver or kidney cancer.

J is TRBJ2-7 and V is TRBV11-2; D is ambiguous. Germline V gene data show CDR1 as SGHAT and CDR2 as FQNNGV. The ends were cut back, 2 bases at V and 3 bases at J, with 20 bases in the middle. This CDR3 comprises 17 residues. This chain's CDR3 is CASSLRPFGPNVYEQYF. DNA of the CDR3: TGTGCCAGCAGCTTAAGACCGTTCGGGCCGAACGTCTACGAGCAGTACTTC.

The chain couples TRBV5-1 to TRBJ1-4; no definite D call. Per the germline V gene, CDR1 is SGHRS and CDR2 is YFSETQ. This CDR3 has 14 residues. V shed 0 bases and J shed 8 bases, with 11 bases lying between them. The CDR3 region has the DNA TGCGCCAGCAGCTTGGGAAATTACAACGAAAAACTGTTTTTT. It codes for CASSLGNYNEKLFF.

The genes are TRBV28 and TRBJ1-5; D perhaps matches TRBD1 (5 bases). CDR1 is MDHEN and CDR2 is SYDVKM in the germline V gene. Trimming removed 8 bases at V and 10 bases at J, with 18 bases between. This CDR3 is built from 13 residues. For the CDR3, the DNA is TGTGCCAGCGGGGACCGATTACTAAGTCCCCAGCATTTT. This encodes CASGDRLLSPQHF.

This chain's CDR3 is CASSIGGGGGYTF. DNA for the CDR3: TGTGCCAGTAGTATAGGGGGAGGAGGAGGCTACACCTTC. The chain employs TRBV19 and TRBJ1-2; unclear D gene. The CDR3 consists of 13 residues. The ends were cut back, 1 base at V and 8 bases at J, with 11 bases in the middle. Germline values: CDR1 LNHDA, CDR2 SQIVND (reference sequence).

The chain is built from TRBV6-4 and TRBJ2-3; 11 positions agree with TRBD2. J was trimmed by 0 bases and V by 6 bases; bases with no gene match: 5. The CDR3 runs 16 residues. The V gene's germline CDR1 is MRHNA and CDR2 SNTAGT. For the CDR3, the DNA is TGTGCCAGCAGCCGACTAGCGGGGACTAGCACAGATACGCAGTATTTT. This codes for CASSRLAGTSTDTQYF.

The genes are TRBV6-5 and TRBJ1-1, with no clear D. V was shortened by 1 base and J by 7 bases, with 10 bases between the two germline ends. This CDR3 contains 13 residues. Germline CDR1 reads MNHEY; CDR2 reads SVGAGI. The CDR3 DNA is TGTGCCAGCAGTTACTTTTTTGACGGTGAAGCTTTCTTT. This sequence encodes CASSYFFDGEAFF.

The chain recombines TRBV2 with TRBJ2-7; 7 bases match TRBD1. The junction had 14 bases not matched to a gene; V was cut back by 6 bases and J by 6 bases. Germline assignment: CDR1 SNHLY and CDR2 FYNNEI. The CDR3 has 15 residues. The CDR3 region has the DNA TGTGCCAGCAGACTACAGGGGACCCCTCCTGGCGAGCAGTACTTC. It translates to CASRLQGTPPGEQYF.

This chain connects TRBV11-2 to TRBJ2-7, with a weak D call TRBD1 (5 bases). The germline V gene has CDR1 SGHAT and CDR2 FQNNGV. This CDR3 is built from 13 residues. V was pared by 6 bases and J by 7 bases, with 16 bases between. This chain's CDR3 is CASRKGPTLEQYF. The CDR3 bases are TGTGCCAGCAGGAAGGGGCCTACACTAGAGCAGTACTTC.

A remark on this clone: Additional DNA sequences in this sample encode the identical CDR3. The chain uses TRBV6-5 and TRBJ1-1; D is perhaps TRBD1 (5 bases). The germline V gene has CDR1 MNHEY and CDR2 SVGAGI. Trimming removed 0 bases at V and 1 base at J, with 6 bases between. CDR3 length: 14 residues. The CDR3 loop is CASSYSGGNTEAFF. In DNA form, the CDR3 reads TGTGCCAGCAGTTACTCTGGGGGGAACACTGAAGCTTTCTTT.

This chain uses TRBV7-2 with TRBJ2-1; D remains ambiguous. CDR1 SGHTA and CDR2 FQGNSA come from the germline V gene. The CDR3 extends over 14 amino acids. V was clipped by 4 bases and J by 4 bases, with 11 bases between them. CDR3 in DNA: TGTGCCAGCAGCTCCCTCCTGGGGTACAATGAGCAGTTCTTC. This sequence encodes CASSSLLGYNEQFF.

This rearrangement joins TRBV2 to TRBJ1-6; TRBD1 matches at 7 bases. V dropped 6 bases and J dropped 0; count of bases not matched to a gene: 5. CDR1 SNHLY and CDR2 FYNNEI come from the germline V gene. CDR3 size: 16 residues. The DNA of the CDR3 is TGTGCCAGCAGGATGGACAGGAGCTCCTATAATTCACCCCTCCACTTT. It is translated as CASRMDRSSYNSPLHF.

The V gene is TRBV23-1, the J gene TRBJ2-3, with 10 bases matching TRBD2. TRBV23-1 is an ORF, and what it does is uncertain. The J segment lost 2 bases and the V segment lost 9 bases, leaving 5 bases of the junction unmatched. The CDR3 covers 14 residues. The CDR3 coding sequence is TGCGCCAGGCCCGGACTAGCGGTCACAGATACGCAGTATTTT. Amino acid sequence: CARPGLAVTDTQYF.

The chain uses TRBV5-1 and TRBJ2-1, with D perhaps being TRBD1 or TRBD2 (5 bases each). Germline values: CDR1 SGHRS, CDR2 YFSETQ. CDR3 length: 15 amino acids. Trimming stripped 4 bases from V and 6 bases from J, with 17 bases between. DNA for the CDR3: TGCGCCAGCAGCGGCCGGGACCACGAATTCAATGAGCAGTTCTTC. This sequence encodes CASSGRDHEFNEQFF.

V gene TRBV19 combines with J gene TRBJ1-1; 7 bases align to TRBD1. The CDR3 totals 14 residues. Unmatched junction bases numbered 4, after V lost 6 bases and J lost 0 bases. Germline CDR1 reads LNHDA; CDR2 reads SQIVND (reference sequence). CDR3 DNA: TGTGCCAGTAGCCCTGGGACAGTGAACACTGAAGCTTTCTTT. It yields the protein CASSPGTVNTEAFF.

The chain is built from TRBV4-1 and TRBJ1-1, with TRBD1 as a possible D gene (5 bases). Trimming shortened V by 4 bases and J by 1 base, and 13 bases separated the two germline ends. Germline V gene data show CDR1 as MGHRA and CDR2 as YSYEKL. This CDR3 has 15 amino acids. The CDR3 region is CASSRLDMGNTEAFF. The CDR3, as DNA: TGCGCCAGCAGCCGTTTGGACATGGGGAACACTGAAGCTTTCTTT.

Written as DNA, the CDR3 is TGTGCCAGCACCTTCGGACTAGCTGGAGGCTACGAGCAGTACTTC. Protein sequence: CASTFGLAGGYEQYF. V and J are TRBV5-5 and TRBJ2-7; 8 bases line up with TRBD2. CDR3 length: 15 amino acids. Germline V gives CDR1 SGHKS, CDR2 YYEKEE (reference sequence). The V and J ends lost 6 bases and 3 bases, in that order; junction bases with no gene match: 11.

This rearrangement joins TRBV28 to TRBJ1-6, with D uncertain. Germline V CDR1 and CDR2: MDHEN, SYDVKM. The V and J ends lost 3 bases and 8 bases respectively, with 20 bases between them. This CDR3 region has 17 residues. This chain's CDR3 is CASSFAPPGRWDSPLHF. The CDR3 nucleotides read TGTGCCAGCAGTTTTGCCCCCCCCGGACGCTGGGATTCACCCCTCCACTTT.

The V gene is TRBV11-2, the J gene TRBJ2-1; D remains unclear. Trimming cost V 1 base and J 2 bases, with 12 bases left between them. This CDR3 is 16 amino acids long. The germline V gene has CDR1 SGHAT and CDR2 FQNNGV. The CDR3 reads CASSLVSRPAYNEQFF. The CDR3 DNA reads TGTGCCAGCAGCTTAGTTTCGCGGCCAGCCTACAATGAGCAGTTCTTC.

About this clone itself: Other DNA variants within this sample encode the same CDR3. The chain carries TRBV9 and TRBJ1-5; D is unclear. Trimming removed 0 bases from V and 0 bases from J, with 7 bases in between. In germline, CDR1 is SGDLS, CDR2 YYNGEE. This CDR3 comprises 15 residues. In nucleotides, the CDR3 is TGTGCCAGCAGCGTAGGAGGGAATAGCAATCAGCCCCAGCATTTT. Amino acid sequence: CASSVGGNSNQPQHF.

This chain's CDR3 is CASSVGAGPGEQYF. The DNA for the CDR3 is TGCGCCAGCAGCGTCGGGGCAGGGCCGGGGGAGCAGTACTTC. This chain links TRBV5-1 with TRBJ2-7; D is possibly TRBD1 or TRBD2 (5 bases each). The CDR3 runs to 14 residues. CDR1 and CDR2 from the germline V gene are SGHRS and YFSETQ. V was cut by 4 bases and J by 7 bases, with 18 bases left in between.

The V call is TRBV14, the J call TRBJ2-5; D remains unclear. Trimming pared 3 bases from V and 1 base from J, leaving 0 bases between. The CDR3 extends over 11 amino acids. CDR1 and CDR2 (germline): SGHDN, FVKESK. DNA of the CDR3: TGTGCCAGCAGCCACCAAGAGACCCAGTACTTC. This encodes CASSHQETQYF.

The chain recombines TRBV5-4 with TRBJ1-3; D gene unclear. CDR1 SGHNT and CDR2 YYREEE come from the germline V gene (reference sequence). V shed 4 bases and J shed 2 bases, with 10 bases lying between them. CDR3 length: 14 amino acids. The CDR3 loop reads CASSVYRAGNTIYF. The DNA of the CDR3 is TGTGCCAGCAGCGTGTACAGAGCTGGAAACACCATATATTTT.

V gene TRBV5-1 combines with J gene TRBJ2-5; 7 nucleotides agree with TRBD1. Germline CDR1 SGHRS, CDR2 YFSETQ. This CDR3 contains 14 residues. J gave up 1 base and V 5 bases, and 5 bases lay outside the gene matches. This CDR3 reads CASRSQGSQETQYF. CDR3 DNA sequence: TGCGCCAGCAGATCACAGGGGTCCCAAGAGACCCAGTACTTC.